This TCR beta chain came from a study of shared clonotypes between healthy human individuals. Overall study results and limits: Sampling covered blood only; tissue repertoires likely differ.

Sequencing used immunoSEQ multiplex PCR; TCRdb keeps in-frame clones, though not all of them. The sample includes over a million clones, 95% to 97% of them seen just once. Remarks on this clone: Its antigen is undetermined.

The V end was cut by 10 bases, the J end by 8 bases, with 8 bases between. This CDR3 is built from 10 residues. The germline V gene has CDR1 SNHLY and CDR2 FYNNEI. The TCR originated in a man between 25 and 39 years old in good health. The chain joins TRBV2 to TRBJ2-2; D is unresolved. What was sequenced was naive CD4+ T cells sorted from blood. Described subset: CD45RA+ positively selected. CDR3 amino acids: CATQRGELFF. The CDR3 DNA follows: TGTGCCACCCAAAGAGGGGAGCTGTTTTTT.